This T cell receptor (beta chain) was found in a study of identical twins. TCRdb used MiXCR to reprocess the 5' RACE reads, holding one entry per CDR3 protein. The table has some 900,000 distinct CDR3 sequences, roughly an eighth seen once. The CDR3 consists of 14 residues. Trimming took off 1 base at V and 6 bases at J, with 13 bases between the two ends. CDR1 is MGHRA and CDR2 is YSYEKL in the germline V gene. This clonotype was detected a few times. The sample also formed part of further work on yellow fever vaccine responses in identical twins.

Sequenced material: PBMCs. The V gene is TRBV4-1, the J gene TRBJ2-7, with D possibly matching TRBD1 (5 bases). The clonotype comes from a woman younger than 30 in good health. The CDR3 loop is CASSQGHKGIEQYF. In DNA form, the CDR3 reads TGCGCCAGCAGCCAAGGGCACAAGGGGATCGAGCAGTACTTC.